This T cell receptor beta chain was found in a study of technical replicates of blood from a handful of donors. This CDR3 is built from 14 residues. The germline V gene has CDR1 SGHTA and CDR2 FQGTGA. V lost 3 bases and J lost 1, with 9 bases in between. Libraries were prepared by immunoSEQ multiplex PCR; TCRdb keeps only in-frame clonotypes and omits some of them. This sample has about 79,000 clones, with approximately 92% found just once. The origin of this receptor is a human donor in good health. Some clones in this sample may be carry-over from other donors' samples. The rearrangement joins TRBV7-3 to TRBJ1-1; D possibly corresponds to TRBD1 (5 bases). The specimen sequenced was T cells isolated from PBMCs. The CDR3 DNA is TGTGCCAGCAGCTTCGTCAGGGAGAACACTGAAGCTTTCTTT. Its translation: CASSFVRENTEAFF.